This entry is about one T cell receptor beta chain. Other DNA sequences in the same sample also yield this CDR3. The protocol was immunoSEQ multiplex PCR, while the TCRdb copy is restricted to in-frame clones and leaves out a portion. The table records about 81,000 clones, 65% to 85% of them present only once. This specimen comes from a study of identifying expanded T cells in peripheral blood. CDR1 and CDR2 from the germline V gene are ENHRY and SYGVKD. The CDR3 length is 11 residues. Trimming removed 2 bases from V and 4 bases from J, with 3 bases in between. During the collection period, no donor immune events like infections were recorded.

This TCR was recovered from a person between 18 and 75 years old in good health. The V gene is TRBV10-3, the J gene TRBJ2-7; D uncertain. Sequences were obtained from blood. The CDR3 sequence: CAISEAYEQYF. CDR3 coding DNA: TGTGCCATCAGTGAGGCTTACGAGCAGTACTTC.